A selection of T cell receptor beta chains follows, all from one sample in a study of CD8 T cells in ankylosing spondylitis. MiXCR was run by TCRdb on the 5' RACE reads, yielding one entry per CDR3 protein. The repertoire consists of approximately 350,000 distinct CDR3 sequences, with roughly 14% occurring once and the leading ten covering roughly 1.1%. The specimen sequenced was blood, either unsorted or a sorted T cell fraction (not recorded which). Source of these receptors: a male donor with ankylosing spondylitis or in good health (not recorded which). The CDR3 runs from the conserved cysteine through the conserved F or W. The D gene is left open where the match is weak. Some rows mark clone size as missing; the rest say once, few, many or name a class of expanded clone.

v_gene: TRBV20-1; j_gene: TRBJ1-5; d_gene: TRBD1; abundance: few; CDR3nt: TGCAGTGCCCAGGGGGCGGATCAGCCCCAGCATTTT; CDR3aa: CSAQGADQPQHF
v_gene: TRBV5-1; j_gene: TRBJ2-2; d_gene: TRBD2; abundance: many; CDR3nt: TGCGCCAGCAGCGCTACTAGCGGTAACACCGGGGAGCTGTTTTTT; CDR3aa: CASSATSGNTGELFF
v_gene: TRBV11-2; j_gene: TRBJ2-7; d_gene: TRBD2; abundance: .; CDR3nt: TGTGCCAGCAGCTTAACATCTAGCGGGAAGTTCTACGAGCAGTACTTC; CDR3aa: CASSLTSSGKFYEQYF
v_gene: TRBV12-3/TRBV12-4; j_gene: TRBJ1-3; d_gene: .; abundance: many; CDR3nt: TGTGCCAGCAGTACGGGGGCAGTCTCTGGAAACACCATATATTTT; CDR3aa: CASSTGAVSGNTIYF
v_gene: TRBV11-3; j_gene: TRBJ2-2; d_gene: TRBD1; abundance: few; CDR3nt: TGTGCCAGCAGCCTTGGGACAGGGGGCTCCCACGGGGAGCTGTTTTTT; CDR3aa: CASSLGTGGSHGELFF
v_gene: TRBV12-3/TRBV12-4; j_gene: TRBJ2-1; d_gene: .; abundance: many; CDR3nt: TGTGCCAGCAGTCCGTACGACAATGAGCAGTTCTTC; CDR3aa: CASSPYDNEQFF
v_gene: TRBV5-1; j_gene: TRBJ2-7; d_gene: TRBD1; abundance: .; CDR3nt: TGCGCCAGCAGCACAAACCGGGACAGTCCCTACGAGCAGTACTTC; CDR3aa: CASSTNRDSPYEQYF
v_gene: TRBV2; j_gene: TRBJ2-2; d_gene: TRBD2; abundance: .; CDR3nt: TGTGCCAGCCTAGCTTACCGGACTAGCGGGGGTTCCGGGGAGCTGTTTTTT; CDR3aa: CASLAYRTSGGSGELFF
v_gene: TRBV20-1; j_gene: TRBJ2-1; d_gene: TRBD1; abundance: .; CDR3nt: TGCAGTGTTACGACAGGGTACGGGGAGCAGTTCTTC; CDR3aa: CSVTTGYGEQFF
v_gene: TRBV18; j_gene: TRBJ2-3; d_gene: .; abundance: many; CDR3nt: TGTGCCAGCTCACCAGGCGGGGAGAATACGCAGTATTTT; CDR3aa: CASSPGGENTQYF
v_gene: TRBV20-1; j_gene: TRBJ2-7; d_gene: TRBD2; abundance: .; CDR3nt: TGCAGTGCCCCCCGGACTAGCGGGATGAACGAGCAGTACTTC; CDR3aa: CSAPRTSGMNEQYF
v_gene: TRBV29-1; j_gene: TRBJ1-1; d_gene: .; abundance: few; CDR3nt: TGCAGCGTTGGTCTCCTGATGGACACTGAAGCTTTCTTT; CDR3aa: CSVGLLMDTEAFF
v_gene: TRBV20-1; j_gene: TRBJ2-1; d_gene: TRBD2; abundance: .; CDR3nt: TGCAGTCTAGCGGGGGGCCCGGATGAGCAGTTCTTC; CDR3aa: CSLAGGPDEQFF
v_gene: TRBV5-1; j_gene: TRBJ2-2; d_gene: .; abundance: many; CDR3nt: TGCGCCAGCAGCGCCGGACGGACCACGAACACCGGGGAGCTGTTTTTT; CDR3aa: CASSAGRTTNTGELFF
v_gene: TRBV3-1; j_gene: TRBJ1-1; d_gene: .; abundance: few; CDR3nt: TGTGCCAGCAGCCAAGCCGGGTTGTACACTGAAGCTTTCTTT; CDR3aa: CASSQAGLYTEAFF
v_gene: TRBV9; j_gene: TRBJ2-1; d_gene: TRBD2; abundance: many; CDR3nt: TGTGCCAGCAGCGTAGCCGGGACTAGCGGGTACAATGAGCAGTTCTTC; CDR3aa: CASSVAGTSGYNEQFF
v_gene: TRBV5-6; j_gene: TRBJ1-2; d_gene: .; abundance: few; CDR3nt: TGTGCCAGCAGCTCCCCCAGGGACCTTGGCCATGGCTACACCTTC; CDR3aa: CASSSPRDLGHGYTF
v_gene: TRBV20-1; j_gene: TRBJ2-7; d_gene: .; abundance: .; CDR3nt: TGCAGTGCTGCGGGAGGACAGGATATTTACGAGCAGTACTTC; CDR3aa: CSAAGGQDIYEQYF
v_gene: TRBV12-3/TRBV12-4; j_gene: TRBJ2-5; d_gene: .; abundance: .; CDR3nt: TGTGCCAGCAGTTTTCGGCTCTTAGACGGGACCCAGTACTTC; CDR3aa: CASSFRLLDGTQYF
v_gene: TRBV20-1; j_gene: TRBJ2-2; d_gene: .; abundance: few; CDR3nt: TGCAGTGCTGGTAGGGCTCATTCCACCGGGGAGCTGTTTTTT; CDR3aa: CSAGRAHSTGELFF
v_gene: TRBV12-3/TRBV12-4; j_gene: TRBJ2-1; d_gene: TRBD2; abundance: many; CDR3nt: TGTGCCAGCAGTCGCGGGACTAGCGGGGGGGGGAACAATGAGCAGTTCTTC; CDR3aa: CASSRGTSGGGNNEQFF
v_gene: TRBV7-7; j_gene: TRBJ2-5; d_gene: .; abundance: .; CDR3nt: TGTGCCAGCAGCTTGCACAGAAAAGAGACCCAGTACTTC; CDR3aa: CASSLHRKETQYF
v_gene: TRBV2; j_gene: TRBJ1-6; d_gene: TRBD1; abundance: many; CDR3nt: TGTGCCAGTATAACACCGGGACAGGGTCGAGGTTCACCCCTCCACTTT; CDR3aa: CASITPGQGRGSPLHF
v_gene: TRBV2; j_gene: TRBJ2-3; d_gene: TRBD2; abundance: .; CDR3nt: TGTGCCAGCAAGGGACTAAGGGGACCAGATACGCAGTATTTT; CDR3aa: CASKGLRGPDTQYF
v_gene: TRBV9; j_gene: TRBJ1-3; d_gene: .; abundance: .; CDR3nt: TGTGCCAGCAGTGCCTTGGGAAGCTCTGGAAACACCATATATTTT; CDR3aa: CASSALGSSGNTIYF
v_gene: TRBV2; j_gene: TRBJ2-7; d_gene: .; abundance: .; CDR3nt: TGTGCCAGCAGCGAAGCGGGCCACTACGAGCAGTACTTC; CDR3aa: CASSEAGHYEQYF
v_gene: TRBV20-1; j_gene: TRBJ2-7; d_gene: .; abundance: once; CDR3nt: TGCAGTGCTAGAGCCGGCAGCTCCTACGAGCAGTACTTC; CDR3aa: CSARAGSSYEQYF
v_gene: TRBV3-1; j_gene: TRBJ2-1; d_gene: .; abundance: few; CDR3nt: TGTGCCAGCAGCCAAGTCGCAAGGGGGGCCTTAGCGGGCCTTAGGAATGAGCAGTTCTTC; CDR3aa: CASSQVARGALAGLRNEQFF
v_gene: TRBV9; j_gene: TRBJ2-7; d_gene: .; abundance: .; CDR3nt: TGTGCCAGCAGCGAGGGAAGCAGGGGCAACGAGCAGTACTTC; CDR3aa: CASSEGSRGNEQYF
v_gene: TRBV10-3; j_gene: TRBJ2-3; d_gene: TRBD2; abundance: .; CDR3nt: TGTGCCATCAGTGAAGGAGCGGGGACGGATACGCAGTATTTT; CDR3aa: CAISEGAGTDTQYF
v_gene: TRBV5-1; j_gene: TRBJ2-2; d_gene: TRBD1; abundance: few; CDR3nt: TGCGCCAGCAGCTCCCAGACAGGGGGCTTGAACACCGGGGAGCTGTTTTTT; CDR3aa: CASSSQTGGLNTGELFF
v_gene: TRBV3-1; j_gene: TRBJ2-7; d_gene: TRBD2; abundance: few; CDR3nt: TGTGCCAGCAGCTCTCCATTGGGGACTAGCGGGAAGACCTCCTACGAGCAGTACTTC; CDR3aa: CASSSPLGTSGKTSYEQYF
v_gene: TRBV3-1; j_gene: TRBJ2-5; d_gene: TRBD1; abundance: .; CDR3nt: TGTGCCAGCAAAGGACAGGGGCGCGGAGAGACCCAGTACTTC; CDR3aa: CASKGQGRGETQYF
v_gene: TRBV11-3; j_gene: TRBJ2-7; d_gene: .; abundance: .; CDR3nt: TGTGCCAGCAGCTTAAACATTGCGACTGGCGAGCAGTACTTC; CDR3aa: CASSLNIATGEQYF
v_gene: TRBV10-3; j_gene: TRBJ1-1; d_gene: .; abundance: once; CDR3nt: TGTGCCATCAGTGAGTCAATTCCGGGGACCTATGCCACTGAAGCTTTCTTT; CDR3aa: CAISESIPGTYATEAFF
v_gene: TRBV5-1; j_gene: TRBJ1-2; d_gene: TRBD1; abundance: few; CDR3nt: TGCGCCAGCAGCTCTCCACAGGGGGCGGACACCTTC; CDR3aa: CASSSPQGADTF
v_gene: TRBV5-1; j_gene: TRBJ2-3; d_gene: TRBD1; abundance: .; CDR3nt: TGCGCCAGCAGCCCTGGACAGGGCCCAGCCGCAGATACGCAGTATTTT; CDR3aa: CASSPGQGPAADTQYF
v_gene: TRBV2; j_gene: TRBJ2-2; d_gene: .; abundance: .; CDR3nt: TGTGCCAGCGGGATACTAGCCACCGGGGAGCTGTTTTTT; CDR3aa: CASGILATGELFF
v_gene: TRBV20-1; j_gene: TRBJ2-5; d_gene: TRBD2; abundance: .; CDR3nt: TGCAGTGCTAGGAAGACTAGCGGTCAAGAGACCCAGTACTTC; CDR3aa: CSARKTSGQETQYF
v_gene: TRBV16; j_gene: TRBJ2-1; d_gene: TRBD2; abundance: .; CDR3nt: TGTGCCAGCAGCCAATCGAGCGGGGGTAACAATGAGCAGTTCTTC; CDR3aa: CASSQSSGGNNEQFF
v_gene: TRBV5-1; j_gene: TRBJ2-2; d_gene: .; abundance: .; CDR3nt: TGCGCCAGCAGCTGGTCAGGGGACACCGGGGAGCTGTTTTTT; CDR3aa: CASSWSGDTGELFF
v_gene: TRBV12-3/TRBV12-4; j_gene: TRBJ2-2; d_gene: TRBD2; abundance: .; CDR3nt: TGTGCCAGCAGTGCAGCCCGACTAGCGGGAGGCCCCGGGGAGCTGTTTTTT; CDR3aa: CASSAARLAGGPGELFF
v_gene: TRBV12-3/TRBV12-4; j_gene: TRBJ1-2; d_gene: .; abundance: few; CDR3nt: TGTGCCAGCCGAGCCGGGGGAGGGCATGGCTACACCTTC; CDR3aa: CASRAGGGHGYTF
v_gene: TRBV5-1; j_gene: TRBJ1-4; d_gene: .; abundance: many; CDR3nt: TGCGCCAGCAGCTTGGATACGGGAGGTGGTAATGAAAAACTGTTTTTT; CDR3aa: CASSLDTGGGNEKLFF
v_gene: TRBV12-3/TRBV12-4; j_gene: TRBJ2-1; d_gene: .; abundance: .; CDR3nt: TGTGCCAGCAGTTCTGGTCCCGGCCATGAGCAGTTCTTC; CDR3aa: CASSSGPGHEQFF
v_gene: TRBV12-3/TRBV12-4; j_gene: TRBJ1-5; d_gene: .; abundance: few; CDR3nt: TGTGCCAGCAGCCGGAGGGACATGGGGTACAATCAGCCCCAGCATTTT; CDR3aa: CASSRRDMGYNQPQHF
v_gene: TRBV7-9; j_gene: TRBJ2-7; d_gene: TRBD1; abundance: once; CDR3nt: TGTGCCAGCAGCCAGACAGGGGGGAACGAGCAGTACTTC; CDR3aa: CASSQTGGNEQYF
v_gene: TRBV20-1; j_gene: TRBJ1-5; d_gene: TRBD1; abundance: .; CDR3nt: TGCAGTGCTAGAGATTCCAGGGGGGGCAATCAGCCCCAGCATTTT; CDR3aa: CSARDSRGGNQPQHF
v_gene: TRBV5-1; j_gene: TRBJ2-1; d_gene: TRBD1; abundance: .; CDR3nt: TGCGCCAGCAGCTTAAGGACAGGGGGCTCAGAGGAGCAGTTCTTC; CDR3aa: CASSLRTGGSEEQFF
v_gene: TRBV20-1; j_gene: TRBJ2-7; d_gene: TRBD2; abundance: few; CDR3nt: TGCAGTGCTAGTGTCGGACTAGCGGGAGACCACGAGCAGTACTTC; CDR3aa: CSASVGLAGDHEQYF
v_gene: TRBV10-3; j_gene: TRBJ2-3; d_gene: .; abundance: .; CDR3nt: TGTGCCATCAGTGGCCGGGGGGCGCCGAGTCCTTATACGCAGTATTTT; CDR3aa: CAISGRGAPSPYTQYF
v_gene: TRBV24-1; j_gene: TRBJ2-3; d_gene: TRBD1; abundance: many; CDR3nt: TGTGCCACCAGTGACCCTGGACAGGGTGCAGATACGCAGTATTTT; CDR3aa: CATSDPGQGADTQYF
v_gene: TRBV3-1; j_gene: TRBJ2-3; d_gene: TRBD1; abundance: .; CDR3nt: TGTGCCAGCAGCCAAAGACAGGGAACAGATACGCAGTATTTT; CDR3aa: CASSQRQGTDTQYF
v_gene: TRBV5-1; j_gene: TRBJ2-7; d_gene: TRBD1; abundance: few; CDR3nt: TGCGCCAGCAGCTTGGATTGGACAGGGGGTCCCTACGAGCAGTACTTC; CDR3aa: CASSLDWTGGPYEQYF
v_gene: TRBV6-6; j_gene: TRBJ1-5; d_gene: .; abundance: .; CDR3nt: TGTGCCAGCAAAGACGGGGGCAATCAGCCCCAGCATTTT; CDR3aa: CASKDGGNQPQHF